These T cell receptor beta chains were read from a single sample in a study of blood T cell repertoires in COVID-19. The assay was immunoSEQ multiplex PCR, and TCRdb's table has in-frame clones only and misses some. The sample includes roughly 100,000 clones, about 85% of them seen just once. The sequencing sample was made of peripheral blood. These receptors were collected from a man in his fifties or sixties in a cohort sampled during active COVID-19. The CDR3 runs from the conserved cysteine through the conserved F or W. The D gene is left open where the match is weak. Part of the rows lack a size; the others show once, few, many or a class for expanded clones.

j_call v_call d_call clone_size cdr3_aa cdr3_nt
TRBJ1-5 TRBV4-2 - - CASSQETGLKRPQHF TGTGCCAGCAGCCAAGAGACAGGCCTAAAGAGGCCCCAGCATTTT
TRBJ1-2 TRBV5-6 TRBD1 - CASSLRQGSYGYTF TGTGCCAGCAGCTTGAGACAGGGATCCTATGGCTACACCTTC
TRBJ1-2 TRBV11-3 TRBD1 - CASSSTGTDYGYTF TGTGCCAGCAGCTCCACCGGGACAGACTATGGCTACACCTTC
TRBJ1-6 TRBV5-5 TRBD1 once CASSLFGTGKNHF TGTGCCAGCAGCTTGTTTGGGACAGGGAAAAACCACTTT
TRBJ2-1 TRBV5-1 - - CASSSRTTGREQFF TGCGCCAGCAGCTCACGGACGACAGGCCGGGAGCAGTTCTTC
TRBJ1-5 TRBV28 - - CASSFSGDGQPQHF TGTGCCAGCAGTTTCTCAGGGGATGGGCAGCCCCAGCATTTT
TRBJ2-4 TRBV11-2 - - CASSLEGAGALAKNIQYF TGTGCCAGCAGCTTAGAAGGGGCTGGGGCACTAGCCAAAAACATTCAGTACTTC
TRBJ1-5 TRBV7-2 - - CASSLGQPGRPQHF TGTGCCAGCAGCTTAGGGCAGCCGGGGAGGCCCCAGCATTTT
TRBJ2-3 TRBV4-2 - - CASSQDLGPSTDTQYF TGTGCCAGCAGCCAAGATTTGGGCCCTAGCACAGATACGCAGTATTTT
TRBJ2-4 TRBV24-1 TRBD1 - CATSETGGAKNIQYF TGTGCCACCAGTGAAACAGGGGGTGCCAAAAACATTCAGTACTTC
TRBJ1-1 TRBV9 - - CASSVGGHTEAFF TGTGCCAGCAGCGTAGGAGGGCACACTGAAGCTTTCTTT
TRBJ1-5 TRBV7-8 TRBD1 - CASKTGEAYSNQPQHF TGTGCCAGCAAGACAGGGGAGGCGTATAGCAATCAGCCCCAGCATTTT
TRBJ2-5 TRBV5-1 TRBD1 - CASSSGTASGQETQYF TGCGCCAGCAGCTCCGGGACAGCCTCCGGGCAAGAGACCCAGTACTTC
TRBJ2-4 TRBV28 TRBD1 - CASSSPGNRGRWENIQYF TGTGCCAGCAGTTCCCCCGGGAACAGGGGGCGTTGGGAAAACATTCAGTACTTC
TRBJ1-3 TRBV19 - few CASSWTFSGTGNTIYF TGTGCCAGTAGCTGGACATTCTCTGGGACTGGAAACACCATATATTTT
TRBJ2-2 TRBV5-1 TRBD1 - CASSATGVDTGELFF TGCGCCAGCAGCGCCACAGGGGTCGACACCGGGGAGCTGTTTTTT
TRBJ2-7 TRBV10-2 - - CASSLTSGGSYEQYF TGCGCCAGCAGTCTGACATCCGGGGGCTCCTACGAGCAGTACTTC
TRBJ2-1 TRBV2 TRBD2 - CASSEGPSGGVEQFF TGTGCCAGCAGTGAAGGGCCTAGCGGGGGGGTTGAGCAGTTCTTC
TRBJ2-2 TRBV11-3 TRBD2 - CASSPTSGRNTGELFF TGTGCCAGCAGCCCGACTAGCGGGAGAAACACCGGGGAGCTGTTTTTT
TRBJ2-6 TRBV18 - - CASSPNQGTGANVLTF TGTGCCAGCTCACCAAACCAGGGAACGGGGGCCAACGTCCTGACTTTC
TRBJ1-5 TRBV5-8 - - CASSRGSTAGNQPQHF TGTGCCAGCAGCAGGGGGTCCACAGCCGGCAATCAGCCCCAGCATTTT
TRBJ2-6 TRBV4-2 TRBD1 - CASSQEGDRRSGANVLTF TGTGCCAGCAGCCAAGAGGGGGACAGACGCTCTGGGGCCAACGTCCTGACTTTC
TRBJ1-2 TRBV19 - - CASARGTVNYGYTF TGTGCCTCGGCCCGGGGGACCGTTAACTATGGCTACACCTTC
TRBJ2-2 TRBV7-3 TRBD2 - CASSPTGGRTGELFF TGTGCCAGCAGCCCTACGGGGGGGCGAACCGGGGAGCTGTTTTTT
TRBJ1-2 TRBV5-4 TRBD1 - CASSPEGPDRNYGYTF TGTGCCAGCAGCCCCGAGGGACCGGACAGGAACTATGGCTACACCTTC
TRBJ2-3 TRBV28 - - CASSPRGNTDTQYF TGTGCCAGCAGTCCTAGGGGGAACACAGATACGCAGTATTTT
TRBJ1-4 TRBV5-4 TRBD1 - CASSLGQGARANEKLFF TGTGCCAGCAGCTTGGGGCAGGGGGCGAGAGCTAATGAAAAACTGTTTTTT
TRBJ2-3 TRBV19 - - CASSSMSTDTQYF TGTGCCAGTAGTTCCATGAGCACAGATACGCAGTATTTT
TRBJ2-5 TRBV28 TRBD2 - CASVGLAAEETQYF TGTGCCAGCGTAGGACTAGCGGCGGAAGAGACCCAGTACTTC
TRBJ1-5 TRBV6-2/TRBV6-3 TRBD1 - CASSYKKTGGNNQPQHF TGTGCCAGCAGTTATAAGAAGACAGGGGGCAACAATCAGCCCCAGCATTTT
TRBJ1-6 TRBV10-3 - - CAISESGVENNSPLHF TGTGCCATCAGTGAATCAGGGGTGGAGAATAATTCACCCCTCCACTTT
TRBJ2-5 TRBV2 - - CASNLRTGTQYF TGTGCCAGCAACCTACGAACGGGGACCCAGTACTTC
TRBJ1-3 TRBV2 - few CASVGGGAGNTIYF TGTGCCAGCGTCGGTGGAGGTGCTGGAAACACCATATATTTT
TRBJ2-7 TRBV5-1 TRBD2 - CASSLAGLAGGVSYEQYF TGCGCCAGCAGCTTGGCCGGACTAGCGGGGGGCGTCTCCTACGAGCAGTACTTC